This TCR beta chain comes out of a study of blood T cell repertoires in COVID-19 (dated by TCRdb to 2020 to 2021). For the wider study: Samples covering the acute and convalescent phases of COVID-19 were provided by collaborators in the United States, Italy and Spain. The prospective study material was composed of cDNA or gDNA derived from T cells, B-cell-depleted T cells, or PBMCs. The dataset comprised deeply sampled blood TCRbeta repertoires from subjects exposed to, actively infected with, or recovered from COVID-19. A freely available public database, intended as a resource for researchers studying the immune response to SARS-CoV-2, is where the repertoires were released. Samples were obtained from the ongoing ImmuneRACE study (first 160 participants) and from some 1,200 subjects provided by 6 global collaborators. The sample metadata nearly always contained a de-identified subject ID, COVID-19 status, age in years and sex. Where available, HLA class I and class II types were taken from metadata supplied by the sample provider and were not determined by assay-based typing. Broader findings and caveats from the paper: The quantity of clinical and demographic metadata differed by source and by participant and was supplied without curation.

Each collaborating institution followed its own protocols to collect whole blood in K2EDTA tubes. Collaborator samples were shipped for TCRbeta analysis as frozen whole blood, isolated PBMCs, or DNA extracted from either sample type. Relative to germline, V is 0 bases shorter and J is 3 bases shorter, with 12 bases between their ends. CDR1 and CDR2 are drawn from the germline V gene (reference sequence): SGHNT, YYREEE. There are 15 amino acids in the CDR3, from cysteine to phenylalanine inclusive. Only the CDR3 DNA stays, 45 bases, in frame from base 1. TCRbeta CDR3 regions were amplified from genomic DNA using the immunoSEQ Assay, a bias-controlled multiplex PCR. In the paper's pipeline: The number of nucleated cells in each sample was estimated by amplification of reference gene primers within the assay. To quantify the absolute abundance of each unique TCRbeta CDR3 rearrangement, sequence reads were collapsed and filtered. Productive Simpson clonality was computed per sample as the square root of Simpson's diversity index over productive rearrangements. Not all clones reach the TCRdb copy of this immuneACCESS table, which keeps in-frame sequences only. Checked studies attribute under half of the gap to unresolved V genes and leave the rest unexplained. That table supplies the V and J calls and clone size; D and trimming were determined from the DNA. The table for this sample lists 100,000 to 150,000 clones; roughly 83% of them were counted only once. The leading ten clones occupy around 37% of the sample.

This clone was counted a single time. Its antigen is still unknown. No clone much larger than this one lies a single base away; base qualities are absent. Sample: peripheral blood. The clonotype comes from a man aged 35-49 years with active or convalescent COVID-19. The chain is made from TRBV5-4 and TRBJ1-1, and perhaps TRBD1 as D gene, on 5 matching bases. The DNA is TGTGCCAGCAGCTTGGCCGGGGGGGGAGACACTGAAGCTTTCTTT. Its product reads: CASSLAGGGDTEAFF.